What follows are 26 T cell receptor beta chains derived from one specimen sequenced in a study of blood T cell repertoires in COVID-19 (dated by TCRdb to about 2020). Preparation of the library involved the immunoSEQ multiplex PCR assay. The table was pulled from immuneACCESS by TCRdb, which kept in-frame rearrangements only. Such tables lose some clones; where checked, under half of the loss comes from unresolved V genes, and the rest has no known cause. The sample has some 300,000 clones on record, more than 70% of them singletons. The ten largest clones add up to 5.5% to 8% of the sample. The sample comprised peripheral blood. The receptors were sampled from a woman between 25 and 40 years old who had recovered from COVID-19.

The chain recombines TRBV7-8 with TRBJ1-1; D is uncertain. The CDR3 runs to 15 residues. V was trimmed by 5 bases and J by 5 bases, leaving 18 bases between them. Germline V gene sequence: CDR1 SGHVS, CDR2 FQNEAQ. The CDR3 nucleotides read TGTGCCAGCAGCCCACGGGAGGGCTTGGGGACTGAAGCTTTCTTT. Protein product: CASSPREGLGTEAFF.

The chain joins TRBV29-1 to TRBJ1-2; D uncertain. The length of the CDR3 is 14 residues. With 3 bases removed from V and 7 bases from J, the gap between germline ends came to 18 bases. Germline V gives CDR1 SQVTM, CDR2 ANQGSEA. The CDR3: CSVDSGWVSRGYTF. For the CDR3, the DNA is TGCAGCGTTGATTCGGGTTGGGTTAGTCGTGGCTACACCTTC. The variable domain in full, with the rest retrieved from reference TRBV29-1 and TRBJ1-2, is SAVISQKPSRDICQRGTSLTIQCQVDSQVTMMFWYRQQPGQSLTLIATANQGSEATYESGFVIDKFPISRPNLTFSTLTVSNMSPEDSSIYLCSVDSGWVSRGYTFGSGTRLTVV.

This sequence joins TRBV11-2 and TRBJ2-7; tentatively, D is TRBD1 (6 bases). The V gene lost 3 bases and the J gene lost 4 bases, with 16 bases spanning the gap. Germline CDR1 reads SGHAT; CDR2 reads FQNNGV. The CDR3 has 15 amino acids. The CDR3 nucleotides are TGTGCCAGCAGCTTTGAGCAGGGGCCCCCATACGAGCAGTACTTC. This encodes CASSFEQGPPYEQYF.

V and J are TRBV6-2 or TRBV6-3 and TRBJ1-2, with 7 bases fitting TRBD1. This CDR3 is built from 15 residues. Per the germline V gene, CDR1 is MNHEY and CDR2 is SVGEGT. Trimming took 5 bases from V and 6 from J; bases not matched to a gene: 12. The CDR3 region is CASSKAQGFIDGYTF. DNA of the CDR3: TGTGCCAGCAGTAAGGCACAGGGGTTTATTGATGGCTACACCTTC.

The chain employs TRBV7-2 and TRBJ1-2; possible D gene TRBD1, 5 bases. The CDR3 contains 15 residues. Germline-derived CDR1 and CDR2 are SGHTA and FQGNSA. Between the trimmed V and J ends, which lost 5 bases and 4 bases, there was a span of 17 bases. This CDR3 reads CASSLEGYGSYGYTF. The CDR3 region has the DNA TGTGCCAGCAGCCTAGAGGGGTACGGGTCCTATGGCTACACCTTC.

J is TRBJ1-2 and V is TRBV9, with D possibly being TRBD1 (5 bases). Germline assignment: CDR1 SGDLS and CDR2 YYNGEE. This CDR3 spans 16 amino acids. Trimming pared 4 bases from V and 0 bases from J, leaving 16 bases between. This CDR3 is CASSPFGGRTNYGYTF. The CDR3 DNA reads TGTGCCAGCAGCCCCTTTGGGGGGAGAACTAACTATGGCTACACCTTC.

The chain uses TRBV5-1 and TRBJ2-5, with 8 bases that match TRBD2. The V and J ends lost 4 bases and 5 bases, in that order; junction bases with no gene match: 13. CDR3 length: 16 amino acids. CDR1 SGHRS and CDR2 YFSETQ come from the germline V gene. CDR3 protein: CASSPSVASGYETQYF. The CDR3 nucleotides read TGCGCCAGCAGCCCGTCGGTGGCTAGCGGGTATGAGACCCAGTACTTC.

This chain links TRBV23-1 with TRBJ2-7, with D perhaps TRBD1 (5 bases). TRBV23-1 carries the ORF label, with uncertain function. Trimming pared 0 bases from V and 6 bases from J, leaving 15 bases between. The CDR3 sequence is 15 residues long. Written as DNA, the CDR3 is TGCGCCAGCAGTCAATCCGGCAGGGTTTGTTCCGAGCAGTACTTC. It specifies CASSQSGRVCSEQYF.

The V and J genes are TRBV6-5 and TRBJ1-5; tentative D call: TRBD1 (6 bases). The V end was cut by 7 bases, the J end by 1 base, with 11 bases between. Per the germline V gene, CDR1 is MNHEY and CDR2 is SVGAGI. This CDR3 is 14 amino acids long. In DNA form, the CDR3 reads TGTGCCAGCAAACTAGACAGGAGCAATCAGCCCCAGCATTTT. Amino acid sequence: CASKLDRSNQPQHF.

The chain has TRBV6-5 and TRBJ2-2, with D perhaps matching TRBD2 (5 bases). Germline values: CDR1 MNHEY, CDR2 SVGAGI. V dropped 2 bases and J dropped 8 bases, with 12 bases sitting between them. CDR3 length equals 14 residues. CDR3 region: CASSYGLAAGELFF. The CDR3 DNA reads as TGTGCCAGCAGTTACGGGCTAGCTGCTGGGGAGCTGTTTTTT.

This clone has only one observation. This chain connects TRBV7-6 to TRBJ1-4; D is uncertain. The CDR3 has 13 residues. Trimming shortened V by 1 base and J by 4 bases, and 4 bases separated the two germline ends. Germline V gene lookup returns CDR1 SGHVS and CDR2 FNYEAQ. The CDR3 is CASSLGVNEKLFF. As DNA, the CDR3 is TGTGCCAGCAGCTTAGGAGTTAATGAAAAACTGTTTTTT.

V and J are TRBV18 and TRBJ2-3; D may be TRBD1 (6 bases). The germline V gene has CDR1 KGHSH and CDR2 LQKENI. This CDR3 is 13 amino acids long. Trimming cost V 3 bases and J 8 bases, with 12 bases left between them. The CDR3 sequence is CASSPLAQGTQYF. CDR3 nucleotides: TGTGCCAGCTCACCCCTCGCACAGGGTACGCAGTATTTT.

The chain is built from TRBV27 and TRBJ2-7; D is possibly TRBD2 (7 bases). This CDR3 has 13 amino acids. Germline V CDR1 and CDR2: MNHEY, SMNVEV (reference sequence). Between the trimmed V and J ends, which lost 0 bases and 6 bases, there was a span of 9 bases. As DNA, the CDR3 is TGTGCCAGCAGTTTATCGAGGGGGGGCGAGCAGTACTTC. Translation: CASSLSRGGEQYF.

This clone has a single count. This chain connects TRBV7-9 to TRBJ1-1, with 7 bases fitting TRBD1. V gave up 1 base and J gave up 5 bases; unmatched junction bases: 1. The CDR3 covers 13 residues. Germline V CDR1 and CDR2: SEHNR, FQNEAQ (reference sequence). DNA for the CDR3: TGTGCCAGCAGCTTAGACAGGGGTACTGAAGCTTTCTTT. Amino acids: CASSLDRGTEAFF.

This chain links TRBV10-3 with TRBJ1-3; TRBD1 aligns across 8 bases. Germline CDR1 reads ENHRY; CDR2 reads SYGVKD. This CDR3 is built from 14 residues. The junction had 5 bases not matched to a gene; V was cut back by 10 bases and J by 0 bases. The CDR3 DNA follows: TGTGCCACAGGACAGGGCAACTCTGGAAACACCATATATTTT. Encoded protein: CATGQGNSGNTIYF.

The genes are TRBV5-1 and TRBJ1-4, with D possibly matching TRBD1 (6 bases). V lost 4 bases to trimming and J lost 0 bases, with 10 bases between them. Germline V gene data show CDR1 as SGHRS and CDR2 as YFSETQ. The CDR3 length is 15 residues. The CDR3 spells CASSPRGTTNEKLFF. The CDR3 nucleotides read TGCGCCAGCAGCCCAAGGGGGACAACTAATGAAAAACTGTTTTTT.

The rearrangement uses TRBV9 and TRBJ1-2; D remains ambiguous. From germline, CDR1 is SGDLS and CDR2 YYNGEE. CDR3 length: 10 amino acids. Trimming took 3 bases from V and 8 from J, leaving 5 bases between them. CDR3 coding DNA: TGTGCCAGCAGCGGTGCGGGCTACACCTTC. Translation gives CASSGAGYTF. The full variable domain, with the rest looked up from reference TRBV9 and TRBJ1-2, is DSGVTQTPKHLITATGQRVTLRCSPRSGDLSVYWYQQSLDQGLQFLIQYYNGEERAKGNILERFSAQQFPDLHSELNLSSLELGDSALYFCASSGAGYTFGSGTRLTVV.

Regarding this clone: Other DNA sequences from this sample encode an identical CDR3 as well. The chain links TRBV7-2 to TRBJ1-3, with 9 positions matching TRBD1. This CDR3 is built from 14 residues. Looked up from germline, CDR1 is SGHTA and CDR2 is FQGNSA. The V and J ends lost 5 bases and 4 bases, in that order; junction bases with no gene match: 3. CDR3 sequence (DNA): TGTGCCAGCAGCACCGGGACAGGGGGAAACACCATATATTTT. Protein product: CASSTGTGGNTIYF. The full variable domain, rest sourced from reference TRBV7-2 and TRBJ1-3, is GAGVSQSPSNKVTEKGKDVELRCDPISGHTALYWYRQSLGQGLEFLIYFQGNSAPDKSGLPSDRFSAERTGGSVSTLTIQRTQQEDSAVYLCASSTGTGGNTIYFGEGSWLTVV.

The chain couples TRBV19 to TRBJ2-1, with 8 bases identical to TRBD1. The V segment lost 7 bases and the J segment 5 bases; nucleotides outside the gene matches: 7. The CDR3 totals 14 residues. Germline CDR1 is LNHDA and CDR2 is SQIVND (reference sequence). The CDR3 protein is CASIIGQGHNEQFF. CDR3 nucleotides: TGTGCCAGTATTATCGGACAGGGACACAATGAGCAGTTCTTC. The full variable domain, completed using reference TRBV19 and TRBJ2-1, is DGGITQSPKYLFRKEGQNVTLSCEQNLNHDAMYWYRQDPGQGLRLIYYSQIVNDFQKGDIAEGYSVSREKKESFPLTVTSAQKNPTAFYLCASIIGQGHNEQFFGPGTRLTVL.

This chain links TRBV4-1 with TRBJ1-1; TRBD1 matches at 8 bases. Germline V lookup: CDR1 MGHRA, CDR2 YSYEKL. Unmatched junction bases numbered 9, after V lost 2 bases and J lost 7 bases. The CDR3 totals 15 residues. CDR3 sequence reads: CASSQLTQGDSEAFF. The CDR3 DNA reads as TGCGCCAGCAGCCAACTAACACAGGGGGACAGTGAAGCTTTCTTT.

This sequence joins TRBV6-5 and TRBJ1-4, with 10 bases fitting TRBD1. The germline gives CDR1 MNHEY, CDR2 SVGAGI. Trimming cost V 6 bases and J 8 bases; bases outside gene matches: 6. The CDR3 length is 14 residues. CDR3 DNA sequence: TGTGCCAGCAGCCGACAGGGGGCGAGGGAAAAACTGTTTTTT. Residues: CASSRQGAREKLFF.

The chain links TRBV20-1 to TRBJ1-2; TRBD1 aligns across 9 bases. CDR1 DFQATT and CDR2 SNEGSKA come from the germline V gene (reference sequence). The CDR3 is 16 residues long. With 3 bases clipped from V and 8 bases from J, the junction kept 16 bases outside the gene matches. For the CDR3, the DNA is TGCAGTGCTAGTACGATGACAGGGGGTGGGGAGGGCGGCTACACCTTC. It encodes CSASTMTGGGEGGYTF.

This chain uses TRBV7-3 with TRBJ1-6; 8 nucleotides line up with TRBD1. Germline loops: CDR1 SGHTA, CDR2 FQGTGA. The CDR3 loop spans 15 amino acids. Trimming took 4 bases from V and 14 from J; bases not matched to a gene: 13. The CDR3 bases are TGTGCCAGCAGCTCTCAGGGGGCGCCTGCCGAAGCCCTCCACTTT. It encodes CASSSQGAPAEALHF.

The rearrangement links TRBV5-6 to TRBJ1-1; D might be TRBD1 (5 bases). The V end lost 4 bases, the J end lost 6 bases, and 16 bases lay between the germline ends. The CDR3 covers 14 residues. The germline V gene encodes CDR1 SGHDT and CDR2 YYEEEE. The CDR3 region is CASSPAPGGAEAFF. CDR3 sequence (DNA): TGTGCCAGCAGCCCCGCGCCGGGGGGTGCTGAAGCTTTCTTT.

The J gene is TRBJ2-5, the V gene TRBV7-3, with 7 bases matching TRBD1. There are 14 residues in the CDR3. The germline CDR1 and CDR2 sequences are SGHTA and FQGTGA. Trimming cost V 2 bases and J 3 bases; bases outside gene matches: 3. The CDR3: CASSLLGQEETQYF. For the CDR3, the DNA is TGTGCCAGCAGCTTACTAGGACAGGAAGAGACCCAGTACTTC.

This clone was observed a single time. The chain has TRBV6-5 and TRBJ1-2; TRBD1 matches 8 bases. Germline assignment: CDR1 MNHEY and CDR2 SVGAGI. Trimming took 7 bases from V and 7 from J; bases not matched to a gene: 11. The CDR3 consists of 14 residues. The CDR3 nucleotides are TGTGCCAGCACCGGAACAGGGGGGATTGTTGGCTACACCTTC. Its protein product is CASTGTGGIVGYTF.